This entry features one T cell receptor (beta chain) sequence. The sample originates from a study of blood T cell repertoires in COVID-19. The assay was immunoSEQ multiplex PCR, and TCRdb's table has in-frame clones only and misses some. In the table there are approximately 210,000 clones, approximately 84% of which are singletons. From germline, CDR1 is KGHSH and CDR2 LQKENI. This CDR3 has 15 amino acids. Trimming took 3 bases from V and 5 from J, leaving 16 bases between them. The receptor's source is a woman in her forties or fifties with active or convalescent COVID-19. The chain is built from TRBV18 and TRBJ1-1; D remains ambiguous. Sequencing used peripheral blood. Written as DNA, the CDR3 is TGTGCCAGCTCACCTCGGTACCGTCGAGATACTGAAGCTTTCTTT. Encoded protein: CASSPRYRRDTEAFF.